The TCR beta chain described here comes from a study of blood T cell repertoires in COVID-19. Across the whole study: COVID-19 samples, acute and convalescent, were from the United States, Italy and Spain.

Trimming shortened V by 5 bases and J by 16 bases, and 21 bases separated the two germline ends. Germline CDR1 is MNHEY and CDR2 is SMNVEV (reference sequence). This CDR3 is 13 amino acids long. Assay: immunoSEQ multiplex PCR; the TCRdb copy retains only in-frame clones and omits some. The sample consists of 100,000 to 150,000 clones, less than 90% of them appearing once. This sequence originates from a woman aged 25 to 39 who had recovered from COVID-19. V is TRBV27 and J is TRBJ1-5; TRBD1 is a possible D gene (5 bases). Sequencing was performed on peripheral blood. DNA for the CDR3: TGTGCCAGCAGTCCTATCAAATTGCAGGGCCTACATTTT. Translation: CASSPIKLQGLHF.